A single sample gave rise to the 21 T cell receptor beta chains below, sequenced in a study of blood T cell repertoires in COVID-19. TCRdb's table, derived via immunoSEQ multiplex PCR, lists solely in-frame clones and lacks some. The sample carries around 43,000 clones, 80% recorded once. The sequencing input was peripheral blood. These receptors all stem from a man in his 70s with acute or convalescent COVID-19.

The rearrangement uses TRBV29-1 and TRBJ1-2, with D unclear. V lost 6 bases to trimming and J lost 2 bases, with 10 bases between them. Germline assignment: CDR1 SQVTM and CDR2 ANQGSEA. CDR3 length equals 12 residues. The DNA of the CDR3 is TGCAGCGTGGAGGATAGCAACTATGGCTACACCTTC. Translating gives CSVEDSNYGYTF.

For the CDR3, the DNA is TGTGCCAGCAGCCGCCCCCGGACAGAGACCTATGGCTACACCTTC. It translates to CASSRPRTETYGYTF. The rearrangement uses TRBV7-2 and TRBJ1-2; the D gene is possibly TRBD1 (6 bases). Germline CDR1 and CDR2: SGHTA and FQGNSA. The CDR3 contains 15 residues. Between the trimmed V and J ends, which lost 5 bases and 4 bases, there was a span of 17 bases.

The rearrangement joins TRBV6-5 to TRBJ1-1; D call uncertain. V lost 6 bases to trimming and J lost 0 bases, with 5 bases between them. The CDR3 is 12 amino acids. The germline gives CDR1 MNHEY, CDR2 SVGAGI. CDR3 sequence: CASRQVNTEAFF. The CDR3 bases are TGTGCCAGCAGACAAGTGAACACTGAAGCTTTCTTT.

On this clone: This clone may be a read error of a much larger clone one base away. V gene TRBV28 combines with J gene TRBJ1-1, with D perhaps matching TRBD1 (6 bases). With 4 bases removed from V and 0 bases from J, the gap between germline ends came to 9 bases. CDR1 is MDHEN and CDR2 is SYDVKM in the germline V gene. This CDR3 region has 14 residues. CDR3 coding DNA: TGTGCCAGCAGTTCCCCAGGGGTGAACACTGAAGCTTTCTTT. This sequence encodes CASSSPGVNTEAFF.

The chain carries TRBV6-2 or TRBV6-3 and TRBJ1-5; 8 bases are shared with TRBD1. Germline lookup yields CDR1 MNHEY and CDR2 SVGEGT. The CDR3 is made up of 18 amino acids. Losses at the gene ends were 2 bases for V and 0 bases for J; bases not matched to a gene: 9. CDR3 in amino acids: CASSYGQGRSYSNQPQHF. The DNA of the CDR3 is TGTGCCAGCAGTTACGGACAGGGCCGGTCGTATAGCAATCAGCCCCAGCATTTT.

This clone appeared a few times. The chain carries TRBV4-2 and TRBJ2-3, with 13 bases that match TRBD2. V shed 3 bases, J shed 8 bases, and the junction held 11 bases outside the gene matches. Germline CDR1 is LGHNA and CDR2 is YNFKEQ. The CDR3 loop spans 17 amino acids. CDR3 loop: CASSQHTSGGARGTQYF. CDR3 in DNA: TGTGCCAGCAGCCAGCACACTAGCGGGGGGGCCCGGGGTACGCAGTATTTT.

This chain links TRBV25-1 with TRBJ2-3; 9 nucleotides agree with TRBD1. The CDR3 spans 16 residues. V lost 4 bases and J lost 3; bases outside the gene matches: 8. In germline, CDR1 is MGHDK, CDR2 SYGVNS. The chain's CDR3 is CASSAGGQGFTDTQYF. DNA of the CDR3: TGTGCCAGCAGTGCCGGCGGACAGGGGTTTACAGATACGCAGTATTTT.

The chain carries TRBV7-3 and TRBJ1-1; TRBD1 is a possible D gene (5 bases). Trimming removed 5 bases at V and 4 bases at J, with 17 bases between. The CDR3 has 15 amino acids. Germline CDR1 SGHTA, CDR2 FQGTGA. CDR3 sequence (DNA): TGTGCCAGCAGCCCAATCGGGGGGAGCCCCACTGAAGCTTTCTTT. Its protein is CASSPIGGSPTEAFF.

The chain links TRBV4-3 to TRBJ2-7, with 14 bases fitting TRBD2. The germline gives CDR1 LGHNA, CDR2 YSLEER. V gave up 4 bases and J gave up 0 bases; unmatched junction bases: 11. The CDR3 totals 19 residues. The CDR3 region has the DNA TGCGCCAGCAGCCTCCGACTAGCGGGGGGGCCGGAGTACTCCTACGAGCAGTACTTC. Amino acids: CASSLRLAGGPEYSYEQYF.

This clone was seen only once. The genes are TRBV6-2 or TRBV6-3 and TRBJ1-5; 7 bases agree with TRBD1. Germline CDR1 reads MNHEY; CDR2 reads SVGEGT. J lost 3 bases, V lost 2 bases, and 7 bases had no gene match. CDR3 size: 16 residues. The CDR3 sequence: CASSYRSQGDNQPQHF. The CDR3 DNA sequence: TGTGCCAGCAGTTACCGGTCTCAGGGGGACAATCAGCCCCAGCATTTT.

The sample holds a few counts of this clone. The chain links TRBV11-3 to TRBJ2-3, with TRBD2 as a possible D gene (6 bases). Per germline, CDR1 SGHNT and CDR2 YENEEA. The CDR3 has 13 amino acids. With 5 bases removed from V and 4 bases from J, the gap between germline ends came to 10 bases. For the CDR3, the DNA is TGTGCCAGCAGCCCCGGACTATCAGATACGCAGTATTTT. Its translation: CASSPGLSDTQYF. Variable domain in full (rest from reference TRBV11-3 and TRBJ2-3): EAGVVQSPRYKIIEKKQPVAFWCNPISGHNTLYWYLQNLGQGPELLIRYENEEAVDDSQLPKDRFSAERLKGVDSTLKIQPAELGDSAVYLCASSPGLSDTQYFGPGTRLTVL.

This clone was found a few times. The chain couples TRBV10-3 to TRBJ1-5, with D perhaps TRBD1 (6 bases). Germline V CDR1 and CDR2: ENHRY, SYGVKD. This CDR3 comprises 12 residues. V was shortened by 8 bases and J by 3 bases, with 8 bases between the two germline ends. CDR3 loop: CAIGQNNQPQHF. The CDR3 bases are TGTGCCATCGGACAGAACAATCAGCCCCAGCATTTT.

The CDR3 DNA is TGTGCCAGCAGCACAGCCTACGAGCAGTACTTC. Amino acids: CASSTAYEQYF. The genes are TRBV28 and TRBJ2-7; no clear D gene. V was trimmed by 6 bases and J by 2 bases, leaving 5 bases between them. Germline V gene data show CDR1 as MDHEN and CDR2 as SYDVKM. The CDR3 runs to 11 residues. Variable domain in full (rest from reference TRBV28 and TRBJ2-7): DVKVTQSSRYLVKRTGEKVFLECVQDMDHENMFWYRQDPGLGLRLIYFSYDVKMKEKGDIPEGYSVSREKKERFSLILESASTNQTSMYLCASSTAYEQYFGPGTRLTVT.

This chain joins TRBV5-4 and TRBJ1-2; 7 bases match TRBD1. Trimming removed 8 bases from V and 0 bases from J; junction bases left unmatched: 7. Germline V gene lookup returns CDR1 SGHNT and CDR2 YYREEE (reference sequence). This CDR3 spans 14 amino acids. CDR3 residues: CASSKDRSNYGYTF. The CDR3 region has the DNA TGTGCCAGTTCGAAGGACAGGTCTAACTATGGCTACACCTTC. Full variable domain (rest looked up from reference TRBV5-4 and TRBJ1-2): ETGVTQSPTHLIKTRGQQVTLRCSSQSGHNTVSWYQQALGQGPQFIFQYYREEENGRGNFPPRFSGLQFPNYSSELNVNALELDDSALYLCASSKDRSNYGYTFGSGTRLTVV.

This clone was seen once. V is TRBV29-1 and J is TRBJ2-3, with 11 bases fitting TRBD2. Per germline, CDR1 SQVTM and CDR2 ANQGSEA. The CDR3 has 15 residues. The ends lost 7 bases at V and 2 bases at J; junction bases unmatched: 8. This CDR3 reads CSAMRLAGFTDTQYF. In DNA form, the CDR3 reads TGCAGCGCCATGCGACTAGCGGGGTTCACAGATACGCAGTATTTT.

This clone showed up just once. The rearrangement joins TRBV29-1 to TRBJ2-3, with 13 bases that match TRBD2. V lost 5 bases, J lost 5 bases, and 7 bases stayed unmatched. The CDR3 has 15 residues. Germline CDR1 is SQVTM and CDR2 is ANQGSEA. CDR3 loop: CSVLGLAGAQDTQYF. CDR3 sequence (DNA): TGCAGCGTTCTCGGACTAGCGGGGGCCCAAGATACGCAGTATTTT.

J is TRBJ1-5 and V is TRBV28; 8 bases agree with TRBD1. From germline, CDR1 is MDHEN and CDR2 SYDVKM. The CDR3 contains 15 residues. V was clipped by 5 bases and J by 0 bases; unmatched bases: 3. CDR3 sequence: CASSPDRASNQPQHF. Written as DNA, the CDR3 is TGTGCCAGCAGTCCGGACAGGGCTAGCAATCAGCCCCAGCATTTT.

This clone was detected only once. The V call is TRBV2, the J call TRBJ1-1; D is possibly TRBD1 (5 bases). This CDR3 is built from 14 residues. Germline V gives CDR1 SNHLY, CDR2 FYNNEI. With 4 bases removed from V and 3 bases from J, the gap between germline ends came to 12 bases. CDR3 amino acids: CASSVSGIYTEAFF. In DNA, the CDR3 is TGTGCCAGCAGTGTGTCAGGGATCTACACTGAAGCTTTCTTT.

This chain uses TRBV5-6 with TRBJ1-2; the D is unclear. The V and J ends lost 0 bases and 0 bases respectively, with 12 bases between them. CDR1 SGHDT and CDR2 YYEEEE come from the germline V gene. CDR3 length: 16 residues. The CDR3 sequence: CASSLAGSLANYGYTF. CDR3 sequence (DNA): TGTGCCAGCAGCTTGGCAGGATCTTTAGCTAACTATGGCTACACCTTC.

This rearrangement joins TRBV9 to TRBJ1-4, with 8 positions matching TRBD1. The ends lost 3 bases at V and 7 bases at J; junction bases unmatched: 11. The CDR3 length is 16 residues. Per the germline V gene, CDR1 is SGDLS and CDR2 is YYNGEE. The CDR3 DNA reads as TGTGCCAGCAGCGCCGGGGACAGGTGGGAGGGTGAAAAACTGTTTTTT. It is translated as CASSAGDRWEGEKLFF.

This chain links TRBV30 with TRBJ1-3; unclear D gene. The CDR3 extends over 15 amino acids. Germline loops: CDR1 GTSNPN, CDR2 SVGIG (reference sequence). Deletions cut 3 bases from V and 0 bases from J, with 12 bases between. The CDR3, as DNA: TGTGCCTGGAGCGGCGGTTCATTCTCTGGAAACACCATATATTTT. Translating it yields CAWSGGSFSGNTIYF.